The text below deals with one T cell receptor (beta chain). Its specificity is not known. Germline V gene data show CDR1 as MGHDK and CDR2 as SYGVNS. The CDR3 loop spans 16 amino acids. Trimming pared 3 bases from V and 5 bases from J, leaving 19 bases between. The method was immunoSEQ multiplex PCR; TCRdb's version includes in-frame clones alone and lacks a portion of them. The table shows tens of thousands of clones, with around four fifths occurring only once. This sample was taken from a study of a mutant IDH1 vaccine in newly diagnosed glioma. Across the study: First vaccine doses came 4-6 weeks after radiotherapy alone, or with temozolomide cycles. Patients under treatment included about 60% males and around 38% females and had a mean age of approximately 44 years.

The time point: week 47, end of study. Each vaccine dose was 300 ug of mutant IDH1 20-mer peptide, with topical imiquimod. Patients in the study were vaccinated eight times, receiving shots in weeks 1, 3, 5, 7, 11, 15, 19 and 23. Astrocytomas found in donors were new, WHO grade 3 or 4, IDH1-mutant and ATRX-lost. The source was PBMCs, collected from a glioma patient whose treatment included an IDH1 peptide vaccine. This sequence was found in a woman aged 45-59 years with glioma. This sequence joins TRBV25-1 and TRBJ2-5, with D tentatively TRBD1 (6 bases). CDR3 nucleotide sequence: TGTGCCAGCAGTGAGGCCGGGACAAGGAGGTACGAGACCCAGTACTTC. As protein: CASSEAGTRRYETQYF.